Listed below are T cell receptor beta chains from one sample, sequenced in a study of neoadjuvant anti-PD-1 for oral cavity cancer. Profiled with immunoSEQ multiplex PCR; TCRdb holds only in-frame clones, not every one. The data contain about 68,000 clones, more than 75% of them singletons. This material consisted of PBMCs, taken after nivolumab (anti-PD-1) treatment. Receptors were obtained from a person between 40 and 85 years old with oral cavity squamous cell carcinoma. Both conserved end residues are part of each CDR3. A D gene is named only where the DNA matches it firmly. Expanded clones are given a class, and other clones once, few, many or no size at all.

cdr3_length	v_call	clone_size	j_call	d_call	cdr3_aa	cdr3_nt
16	TRBV19	NA	TRBJ2-7	NA	CASSSMVGTPGWEQYF	TGTGCCAGTAGTAGTATGGTGGGGACGCCCGGTTGGGAGCAGTACTTC
16	TRBV27	NA	TRBJ1-4	TRBD1	CASSLGQPATNEKLFF	TGTGCCAGCAGTTTGGGACAGCCTGCAACTAATGAAAAACTGTTTTTT
16	TRBV7-3	NA	TRBJ2-2	TRBD1	CASSFRQGIMTGELFF	TGTGCCAGCAGCTTTCGACAGGGGATTATGACCGGGGAGCTGTTTTTT
14	TRBV11-2	once	TRBJ2-1	TRBD2	CASSPWTRSGEQFF	TGTGCCAGCAGCCCGTGGACTAGGTCAGGCGAGCAGTTCTTC
13	TRBV5-1	NA	TRBJ1-2	NA	CASSLGQQDGYTF	TGCGCCAGCAGCTTGGGACAGCAAGATGGCTACACCTTC
16	TRBV7-9	NA	TRBJ2-5	NA	CASSSPLAEYQETQYF	TGTGCCAGCAGCTCGCCTTTAGCGGAGTACCAAGAGACCCAGTACTTC
18	TRBV28	NA	TRBJ2-7	TRBD2	CASSLPLAGGPSPYEQYF	TGTGCCAGCAGTTTACCTTTGGCGGGAGGGCCCTCGCCTTACGAGCAGTACTTC
14	TRBV6-6	NA	TRBJ1-5	TRBD1	CASTRGQDNQPQHF	TGTGCCAGCACCAGAGGACAGGACAATCAGCCCCAGCATTTT
14	TRBV5-6	NA	TRBJ2-5	NA	CASSYKPGLETQYF	TGTGCCAGCAGCTATAAACCGGGACTAGAGACCCAGTACTTC
13	TRBV6-4	NA	TRBJ2-1	NA	CASSEDYYNEQFF	TGTGCCAGCAGTGAGGACTATTACAATGAGCAGTTCTTC
14	TRBV2	NA	TRBJ1-5	NA	CASRDILGNQPQHF	TGTGCCAGCAGGGACATCCTTGGGAATCAGCCCCAGCATTTT
16	TRBV7-8	NA	TRBJ2-7	TRBD1	CASSLKDRGPTYEQYF	TGTGCCAGCAGCTTGAAGGACAGGGGGCCTACCTACGAGCAGTACTTC
13	TRBV19	NA	TRBJ1-1	NA	CASSIIRNTEAFF	TGTGCCAGTAGTATTATCAGGAACACTGAAGCTTTCTTT
14	TRBV7-9	NA	TRBJ2-7	TRBD1	CASSLDQGAYEQYF	TGTGCCAGCAGCTTAGATCAGGGGGCCTACGAGCAGTACTTC
16	TRBV2	NA	TRBJ2-4	TRBD1	CASSAPGQGVLNIQYF	TGTGCCAGCAGTGCTCCGGGACAGGGGGTTCTAAACATTCAGTACTTC
13	TRBV28	few	TRBJ1-2	NA	CASSLPRGYGYTF	TGTGCCAGCAGCTTACCCCGGGGCTATGGCTACACCTTC
15	TRBV5-8	once	TRBJ2-5	NA	CASSLRIRGVETQYF	TGTGCCAGCAGCTTAAGGATAAGAGGCGTAGAGACCCAGTACTTC
13	TRBV13	NA	TRBJ1-2	NA	CASSATGGYGYTF	TGTGCCAGCAGCGCTACAGGAGGCTATGGCTACACCTTC
13	TRBV2	NA	TRBJ2-5	NA	CASITLYQETQYF	TGTGCCAGCATAACTCTGTACCAAGAGACCCAGTACTTC
15	TRBV6-5	NA	TRBJ1-1	TRBD1	CASSLGTGIGTEAFF	TGTGCCAGCAGTTTGGGGACAGGCATTGGAACTGAAGCTTTCTTT
14	TRBV10-3	once	TRBJ1-1	NA	CAISGTGGRAEAFF	TGTGCCATCAGTGGTACCGGGGGGCGGGCTGAAGCTTTCTTT
13	TRBV29-1	NA	TRBJ1-1	NA	CSVELGKGTEAFF	TGCAGCGTTGAACTGGGGAAGGGGACTGAAGCTTTCTTT
15	TRBV19	NA	TRBJ1-2	NA	CASTPGTQSNYGYTF	TGTGCCAGTACCCCGGGGACACAGTCTAACTATGGCTACACCTTC
16	TRBV5-1	NA	TRBJ2-1	NA	CASSLVGSRSYNEQFF	TGCGCCAGCAGCTTGGTGGGGAGTCGTTCCTACAATGAGCAGTTCTTC
13	TRBV5-1	NA	TRBJ1-1	NA	CASTKAGRTEAFF	TGCGCCAGCACCAAGGCGGGGAGGACTGAAGCTTTCTTT
14	TRBV2	NA	TRBJ1-4	NA	CASSGSGGGGKLFF	TGTGCCAGCAGCGGCTCCGGGGGAGGCGGAAAACTGTTTTTT
17	TRBV30	NA	TRBJ2-1	TRBD2	CAWDVLLTSGAGNEQFF	TGTGCCTGGGATGTACTATTGACTAGCGGGGCCGGCAATGAGCAGTTCTTC
14	TRBV6-5	NA	TRBJ1-3	TRBD1	CASSYDRAGNTIYF	TGTGCCAGCAGTTATGACAGGGCTGGAAACACCATATATTTT
14	TRBV15	NA	TRBJ1-1	NA	CATSPRRPAGEAFF	TGTGCCACCAGCCCGAGACGGCCGGCGGGTGAAGCTTTCTTT
15	TRBV9	NA	TRBJ2-1	TRBD2	CASSPGLASYNEQFF	TGTGCCAGCAGCCCCGGACTAGCGAGCTACAATGAGCAGTTCTTC
13	TRBV2	NA	TRBJ1-4	TRBD1	CASTGQGGEKLFF	TGTGCCAGCACTGGACAGGGTGGGGAAAAACTGTTTTTT
14	TRBV9	few	TRBJ2-5	NA	CASSEEGGKETQYF	TGTGCCAGCAGCGAGGAAGGAGGGAAAGAGACCCAGTACTTC
13	TRBV6-5	NA	TRBJ1-1	NA	CASSSVPYTEAFF	TGTGCCAGCAGTTCGGTTCCTTATACTGAAGCTTTCTTT
14	TRBV7-6	NA	TRBJ2-7	NA	CASSAIGGTYEQYF	TGTGCCAGCAGCGCGATTGGGGGAACCTACGAGCAGTACTTC